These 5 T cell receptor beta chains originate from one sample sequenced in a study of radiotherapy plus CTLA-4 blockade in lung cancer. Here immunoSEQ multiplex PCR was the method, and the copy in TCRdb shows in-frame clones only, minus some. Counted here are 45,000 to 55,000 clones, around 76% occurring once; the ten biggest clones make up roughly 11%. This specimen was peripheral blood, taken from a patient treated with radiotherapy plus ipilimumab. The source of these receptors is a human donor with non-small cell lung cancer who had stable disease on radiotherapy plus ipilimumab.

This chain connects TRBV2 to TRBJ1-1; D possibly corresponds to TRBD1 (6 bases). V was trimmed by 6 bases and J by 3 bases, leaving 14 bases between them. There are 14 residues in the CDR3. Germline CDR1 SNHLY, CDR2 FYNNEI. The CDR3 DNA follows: TGTGCCAGCAGACAGGGAGGACTTTACACTGAAGCTTTCTTT. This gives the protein CASRQGGLYTEAFF.

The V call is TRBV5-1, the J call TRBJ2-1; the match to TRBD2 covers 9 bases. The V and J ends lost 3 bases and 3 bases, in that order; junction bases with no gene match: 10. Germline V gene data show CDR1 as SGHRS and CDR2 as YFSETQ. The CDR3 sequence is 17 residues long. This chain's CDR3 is CASSSAASGGFYNEQFF. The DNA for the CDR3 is TGCGCCAGCAGCTCCGCCGCAAGCGGGGGGTTCTACAATGAGCAGTTCTTC.

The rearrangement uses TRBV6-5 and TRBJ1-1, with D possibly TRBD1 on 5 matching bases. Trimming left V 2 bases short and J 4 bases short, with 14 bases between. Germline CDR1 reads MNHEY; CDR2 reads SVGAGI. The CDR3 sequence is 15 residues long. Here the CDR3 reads CASSYRDLRTTEAFF. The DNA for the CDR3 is TGTGCCAGCAGTTACCGGGACCTCAGAACCACTGAAGCTTTCTTT.

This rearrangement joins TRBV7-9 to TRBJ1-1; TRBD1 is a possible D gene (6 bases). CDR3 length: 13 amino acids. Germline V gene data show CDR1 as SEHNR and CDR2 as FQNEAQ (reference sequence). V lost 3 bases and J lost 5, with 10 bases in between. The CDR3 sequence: CASSFGGTTEAFF. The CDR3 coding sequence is TGTGCCAGCAGCTTCGGGGGCACGACTGAAGCTTTCTTT.

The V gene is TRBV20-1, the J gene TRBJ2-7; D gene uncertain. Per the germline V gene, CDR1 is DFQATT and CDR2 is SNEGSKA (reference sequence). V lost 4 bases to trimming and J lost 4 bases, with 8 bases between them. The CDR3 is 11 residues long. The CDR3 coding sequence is TGCAGTGCTAAGGCGGAATACGAGCAGTACGTC. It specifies CSAKAEYEQYV.